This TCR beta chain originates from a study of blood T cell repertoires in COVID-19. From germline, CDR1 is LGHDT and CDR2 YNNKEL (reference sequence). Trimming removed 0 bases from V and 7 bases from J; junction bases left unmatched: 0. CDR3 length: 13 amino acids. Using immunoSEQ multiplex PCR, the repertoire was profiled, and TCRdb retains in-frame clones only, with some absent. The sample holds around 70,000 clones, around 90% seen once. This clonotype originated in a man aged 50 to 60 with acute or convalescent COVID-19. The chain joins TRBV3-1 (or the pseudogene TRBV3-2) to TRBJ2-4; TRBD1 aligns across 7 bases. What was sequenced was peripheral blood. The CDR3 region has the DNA TGTGCCAGCAGCCAAGAGACAGGGAACATTCAGTACTTC. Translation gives CASSQETGNIQYF.